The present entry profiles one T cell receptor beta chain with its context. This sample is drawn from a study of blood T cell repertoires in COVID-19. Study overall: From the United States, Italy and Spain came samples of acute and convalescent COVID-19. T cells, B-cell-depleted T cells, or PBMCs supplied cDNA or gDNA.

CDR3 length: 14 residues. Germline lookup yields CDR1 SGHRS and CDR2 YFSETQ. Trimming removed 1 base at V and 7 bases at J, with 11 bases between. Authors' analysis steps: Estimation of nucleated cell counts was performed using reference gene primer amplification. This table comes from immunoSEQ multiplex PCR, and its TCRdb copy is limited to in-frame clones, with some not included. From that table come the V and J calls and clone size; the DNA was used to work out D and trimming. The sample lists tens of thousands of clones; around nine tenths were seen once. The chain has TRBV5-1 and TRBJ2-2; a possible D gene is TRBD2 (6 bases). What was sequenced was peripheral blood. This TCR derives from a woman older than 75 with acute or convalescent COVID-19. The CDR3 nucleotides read TGCGCCAGCAGCTTGTTTGAGGGAGGCGGGGAGCTGTTTTTT. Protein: CASSLFEGGGELFF. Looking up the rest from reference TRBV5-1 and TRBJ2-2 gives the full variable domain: KAGVTQTPRYLIKTRGQQVTLSCSPISGHRSVSWYQQTPGQGLQFLFEYFSETQRNKGNFPGRFSGRQFSNSRSEMNVSTLELGDSALYLCASSLFEGGGELFFGEGSRLTVL.